Below, 28 T cell receptor beta chains from the same sample are listed, as sequenced in a study of T cell changes during pregnancy in multiple sclerosis. Only in-frame clones appear in the TCRdb table, and some are missing; sequencing was by immunoSEQ multiplex PCR. The sample has 65,000 to 70,000 clones, 91% seen once. This sample comprised peripheral blood, obtained in the first trimester of pregnancy. Receptors originate from a female donor with multiple sclerosis, enrolled in a pregnancy study.

This clone was seen once. The chain employs TRBV15 and TRBJ2-1; 8 bases agree with TRBD1. Looked up from germline, CDR1 is LNHNV and CDR2 is YYDKDF (reference sequence). The V and J ends lost 7 bases and 6 bases, in that order; junction bases with no gene match: 8. The CDR3 runs to 14 residues. CDR3 DNA: TGTGCCACCACCCAGGTGACAGGGGCCAATGAGCAGTTCTTC. Residues: CATTQVTGANEQFF. Drawing the rest from reference TRBV15 and TRBJ2-1, the complete variable domain is DAMVIQNPRYQVTQFGKPVTLSCSQTLNHNVMYWYQQKSSQAPKLLFHYYDKDFNNEADTPDNFQSRRPNTSFCFLDIRSPGLGDTAMYLCATTQVTGANEQFFGPGTRLTVL.

A few counts support this clone. The chain carries TRBV5-6 and TRBJ1-3; the D is unclear. CDR3 length equals 18 residues. The germline V gene has CDR1 SGHDT and CDR2 YYEEEE. Trimming left V 0 bases short and J 0 bases short, with 16 bases between. CDR3 sequence: CASSLAGSRPVSGNTIYF. The CDR3 DNA follows: TGTGCCAGCAGCTTGGCCGGTTCCAGGCCTGTCTCTGGAAACACCATATATTTT.

This clone was found a few times. V usage is TRBV9 and J usage is TRBJ2-3; tentative D call: TRBD1 (6 bases). V shed 3 bases and J shed 6 bases, with 14 bases lying between them. The length of the CDR3 is 14 residues. CDR1 and CDR2 (germline): SGDLS, YYNGEE. CDR3 loop: CASSGGGDRDTQYF. CDR3 bases: TGTGCCAGCAGCGGGGGTGGCGACAGGGATACGCAGTATTTT.

The rearrangement joins TRBV19 to TRBJ1-5; the D is unclear. CDR1 and CDR2 from the germline V gene are LNHDA and SQIVND (reference sequence). The CDR3 extends over 13 amino acids. V lost 5 bases and J 2 bases, leaving 7 bases between the germline ends. CDR3 sequence: CASSGTGNQPQHF. The CDR3, as DNA: TGTGCCAGTAGTGGAACAGGCAATCAGCCCCAGCATTTT.

The V call is TRBV9, the J call TRBJ2-2, with 8 positions matching TRBD2. Germline V gene data show CDR1 as SGDLS and CDR2 as YYNGEE. J was trimmed by 2 bases and V by 3 bases; bases with no gene match: 6. The CDR3 runs 16 residues. The CDR3 sequence is CASSAGSGSNTGELFF. The CDR3 nucleotides read TGTGCCAGCAGCGCGGGCAGCGGGAGCAACACCGGGGAGCTGTTTTTT. Full variable domain (rest looked up from reference TRBV9 and TRBJ2-2): DSGVTQTPKHLITATGQRVTLRCSPRSGDLSVYWYQQSLDQGLQFLIQYYNGEERAKGNILERFSAQQFPDLHSELNLSSLELGDSALYFCASSAGSGSNTGELFFGEGSRLTVL.

The chain has TRBV27 and TRBJ2-2, with 9 bases that match TRBD2. CDR1 is MNHEY, CDR2 SMNVEV, per germline (reference sequence). V lost 2 bases and J lost 6; bases outside the gene matches: 4. There are 15 residues in the CDR3. CDR3 region: CASSLLAGMAGELFF. As DNA, the CDR3 is TGTGCCAGCAGTTTACTAGCGGGAATGGCCGGGGAGCTGTTTTTT.

The DNA for the CDR3 is TGTGCCAGCAGCCCCCCCCCTCTAGTTGGTGTTTCAGATACGCAGTATTTT. Amino acids: CASSPPPLVGVSDTQYF. This chain connects TRBV13 to TRBJ2-3; D is uncertain. From germline, CDR1 is PRHDT and CDR2 FYEKMQ (reference sequence). Trimming left V 5 bases short and J 4 bases short, with 22 bases between. This CDR3 comprises 17 residues.

This rearrangement joins TRBV28 to TRBJ1-2; no definite D call. V was trimmed by 8 bases and J by 8 bases, leaving 21 bases between them. Germline V gene sequence: CDR1 MDHEN, CDR2 SYDVKM. This CDR3 is 14 amino acids long. CDR3 protein: CASSQAGVGRGYTF. CDR3 sequence (DNA): TGTGCCAGCTCGCAGGCCGGGGTAGGGCGAGGCTACACCTTC.

The chain combines TRBV30 with TRBJ2-2; 8 nucleotides agree with TRBD2. CDR1 and CDR2 from the germline V gene are GTSNPN and SVGIG (reference sequence). The CDR3 extends over 14 amino acids. V lost 2 bases to trimming and J lost 5 bases; unmatched junction nucleotides: 4. CDR3 protein: CAWSTGGQTGELFF. CDR3 coding DNA: TGTGCCTGGAGTACGGGGGGGCAAACCGGGGAGCTGTTTTTT.

V gene TRBV30 combines with J gene TRBJ1-1; perhaps TRBD1 as D (5 bases). The V gene's germline CDR1 is GTSNPN and CDR2 SVGIG (reference sequence). The length of the CDR3 is 18 residues. Trimming shortened V by 0 bases and J by 0 bases, and 20 bases separated the two germline ends. The CDR3 loop is CAWSVAGGFRGLNTEAFF. CDR3 DNA sequence: TGTGCCTGGAGTGTAGCTGGGGGGTTTAGGGGACTGAACACTGAAGCTTTCTTT.

The rearrangement joins TRBV9 to TRBJ2-3, with 7 bases identical to TRBD2. Per germline, CDR1 SGDLS and CDR2 YYNGEE. Germline trimming cut 0 bases from V and 1 base from J; bases unmatched to any gene: 14. This CDR3 has 19 residues. The CDR3 nucleotides are TGTGCCAGCAGCGTAGCTACTGGCGGACCGGGGGGTCGCACAGATACGCAGTATTTT. Protein product: CASSVATGGPGGRTDTQYF.

As for this clone: Other DNA sequences in this sample translate to the same CDR3. This chain joins TRBV5-4 and TRBJ2-3; TRBD1 aligns across 10 bases. V was clipped by 4 bases and J by 2 bases; unmatched bases: 4. Looked up from germline, CDR1 is SGHNT and CDR2 is YYREEE (reference sequence). This CDR3 spans 15 amino acids. For the CDR3, the DNA is TGTGCCAGCAGCCTGGGACAGGGGATCACAGATACGCAGTATTTT. This encodes CASSLGQGITDTQYF.

The rearrangement joins TRBV6-5 to TRBJ2-3; TRBD2 matches at 12 bases. V lost 4 bases and J lost 4; bases outside the gene matches: 6. The germline gives CDR1 MNHEY, CDR2 SVGAGI. This CDR3 comprises 16 residues. CDR3 amino acids: CASSFLTSGSPDTQYF. The CDR3 DNA follows: TGTGCCAGCAGTTTCCTGACTAGCGGGAGCCCAGATACGCAGTATTTT.

The CDR3 here is CASSSPGYQETQYF. The CDR3 coding sequence is TGTGCCAGCAGTTCCCCAGGGTACCAAGAGACCCAGTACTTC. The chain combines TRBV27 with TRBJ2-5; possible D gene TRBD1, 5 bases. The germline CDR1 and CDR2 sequences are MNHEY and SMNVEV (reference sequence). CDR3 length: 14 residues. The germline V and J ends were trimmed by 4 bases and 0 bases, with 9 bases remaining between them.

This chain uses TRBV9 with TRBJ2-2, with D perhaps TRBD2 (7 bases). The CDR3 sequence is 15 residues long. The germline V and J ends were trimmed by 0 bases and 3 bases, with 9 bases remaining between them. The germline gives CDR1 SGDLS, CDR2 YYNGEE. The CDR3 loop reads CASSVEGGDTGELFF. The CDR3 bases are TGTGCCAGCAGCGTAGAGGGGGGGGACACCGGGGAGCTGTTTTTT.

The chain couples TRBV2 to TRBJ2-3, with D tentatively TRBD2 (5 bases). The germline V gene encodes CDR1 SNHLY and CDR2 FYNNEI. This CDR3 contains 15 residues. V shed 7 bases and J shed 6 bases, with 20 bases lying between them. The CDR3 sequence is CASKDSSQGLDTQYF. CDR3 sequence (DNA): TGTGCCAGCAAGGACTCTAGCCAAGGCTTGGATACGCAGTATTTT.

V and J are TRBV5-1 and TRBJ1-1; weak D call: TRBD1 (5 bases). The germline V and J ends were trimmed by 3 bases and 1 base, with 10 bases remaining between them. Germline-derived CDR1 and CDR2 are SGHRS and YFSETQ. The CDR3 is made up of 14 amino acids. CDR3 DNA: TGCGCCAGCAGCTACCAGACAGCGAACACTGAAGCTTTCTTT. It translates to CASSYQTANTEAFF.

The V call is TRBV7-9, the J call TRBJ2-3; D is possibly TRBD1 (5 bases). Trimming removed 1 base at V and 0 bases at J, with 8 bases between. The germline gives CDR1 SEHNR, CDR2 FQNEAQ (reference sequence). The CDR3 sequence is 15 residues long. CDR3 sequence (DNA): TGTGCCAGCAGCTTAGGGCAGGGTAGCACAGATACGCAGTATTTT. Protein: CASSLGQGSTDTQYF.

DNA for the CDR3: TGTGCCAGCAGCTTGGCCGCGAGCGGGAGGGGCACAGATACGCAGTATTTT. Its translation is CASSLAASGRGTDTQYF. This chain connects TRBV5-4 to TRBJ2-3, with 10 bases aligning to TRBD2. This CDR3 has 17 amino acids. After removal of 0 bases from V and 1 base from J, the junction contained 5 bases not matched to a gene. Germline V gene data show CDR1 as SGHNT and CDR2 as YYREEE (reference sequence).

This chain connects TRBV29-1 to TRBJ2-3; D is possibly TRBD1 (6 bases). This CDR3 comprises 18 residues. The V and J ends lost 3 bases and 2 bases respectively, with 24 bases between them. Germline CDR1 reads SQVTM; CDR2 reads ANQGSEA. The CDR3 is CSVESPRDTVPYTDTQYF. CDR3 nucleotides: TGCAGCGTTGAGTCCCCCCGGGACACCGTCCCCTACACAGATACGCAGTATTTT.

The V and J genes are TRBV20-1 and TRBJ2-5; D unclear. Trimming took off 4 bases at V and 7 bases at J, with 7 bases between the two ends. The CDR3 covers 10 residues. Looked up from germline, CDR1 is DFQATT and CDR2 is SNEGSKA (reference sequence). The chain's CDR3 is CSATRGTQYF. As DNA, the CDR3 is TGCAGTGCTACTCGAGGGACCCAGTACTTC.

V gene TRBV5-1 combines with J gene TRBJ1-1, with D possibly being TRBD1 (6 bases). V gave up 4 bases and J gave up 5 bases, with 18 bases separating them. The CDR3 runs 15 residues. Germline loops: CDR1 SGHRS, CDR2 YFSETQ. The CDR3 sequence: CASSVPIRGKTEAFF. Here the CDR3 DNA reads TGCGCCAGCAGCGTGCCTATCAGGGGAAAAACTGAAGCTTTCTTT.

This chain connects TRBV4-1 to TRBJ1-2; D may be TRBD1 (5 bases). The CDR3 length is 14 residues. The germline V gene has CDR1 MGHRA and CDR2 YSYEKL. V lost 0 bases and J 4 bases, leaving 9 bases between the germline ends. This CDR3 is CASSQDGGGYGYTF. In DNA, the CDR3 is TGCGCCAGCAGCCAAGACGGGGGGGGCTATGGCTACACCTTC.

The table lists this clone with a count of one. This chain connects TRBV2 to TRBJ2-7; D possibly corresponds to TRBD2 (5 bases). CDR1 and CDR2 (germline): SNHLY, FYNNEI. Trimming pared 7 bases from V and 9 bases from J, leaving 16 bases between. The CDR3 extends over 12 amino acids. The CDR3 region has the DNA TGTGCCAGCAAGGTTACGGGGAATGGGCAGTACTTC. This encodes CASKVTGNGQYF.

V usage is TRBV9 and J usage is TRBJ2-2, with D tentatively TRBD1 (6 bases). The CDR3 covers 15 residues. Germline CDR1 SGDLS, CDR2 YYNGEE. The V end lost 0 bases, the J end lost 4 bases, and 10 bases lay between the germline ends. CDR3 bases: TGTGCCAGCAGCGTAGGGGGGCGCGGCACCGGGGAGCTGTTTTTT. It yields the protein CASSVGGRGTGELFF.

J is TRBJ2-5 and V is TRBV4-1; 8 bases match TRBD1. V was clipped by 3 bases and J by 5 bases; unmatched bases: 5. The CDR3 loop spans 14 amino acids. Germline assignment: CDR1 MGHRA and CDR2 YSYEKL. The CDR3 spells CASSHRTGLETQYF. CDR3 DNA sequence: TGCGCCAGCAGCCACCGGACAGGGCTGGAGACCCAGTACTTC.

V usage is TRBV4-1 and J usage is TRBJ2-7; 12 bases are a match to TRBD2. CDR1 is MGHRA, CDR2 YSYEKL, per germline. Trimming removed 2 bases from V and 3 bases from J; junction bases left unmatched: 5. The CDR3 sequence is 16 residues long. As DNA, the CDR3 is TGCGCCAGCAGCCAATCTGGGACTAGCGGGTTCTACGAGCAGTACTTC. This gives the protein CASSQSGTSGFYEQYF.

The chain is built from TRBV27 and TRBJ2-6; no definite D call. Per the germline V gene, CDR1 is MNHEY and CDR2 is SMNVEV (reference sequence). The CDR3 sequence is 14 residues long. Trimming cost V 3 bases and J 3 bases, with 6 bases left between them. The CDR3 loop reads CASSLLNGANVLTF. The CDR3, as DNA: TGTGCCAGCAGTTTGTTAAATGGGGCCAACGTCCTGACTTTC.